The rows below give T cell receptor beta chains drawn from one sample of a study of cytomegalovirus exposure and HLA in healthy donors. Repertoires were generated with immunoSEQ multiplex PCR, while TCRdb's copy carries only in-frame clones and drops some. The sample lists fewer than 350,000 clones; more than 75% were seen once. Sequencing used PBMCs. The receptors stem from a young woman in good health and CMV-seronegative. CDR3s include the opening cysteine and the closing phenylalanine or tryptophan. A D gene is named only where the DNA matches it firmly. The size of a clone is reported for some rows only, either as once, few or many, or as a class for expanded clones.

clone size: -
V gene: TRBV9
D gene: TRBD1
J gene: TRBJ1-2
CDR3 protein: CASGTGTVNYGYTF
CDR3 DNA: TGTGCCAGCGGCACCGGGACAGTCAACTATGGCTACACCTTC

clone size: -
V gene: TRBV7-9
D gene: -
J gene: TRBJ1-4
CDR3 protein: CASSLNSEKLFF
CDR3 DNA: TGTGCCAGCAGCTTAAATAGTGAAAAACTGTTTTTT

clone size: -
V gene: TRBV7-2
D gene: -
J gene: TRBJ2-1
CDR3 protein: CASSKRGRDEQFF
CDR3 DNA: TGTGCCAGCAGCAAAAGAGGGAGAGATGAGCAGTTCTTC

clone size: -
V gene: TRBV6-1
D gene: -
J gene: TRBJ2-7
CDR3 protein: CASSENRDLSWEQYF
CDR3 DNA: TGTGCCAGCAGTGAAAACCGGGACTTGTCTTGGGAGCAGTACTTC

clone size: -
V gene: TRBV6-5
D gene: -
J gene: TRBJ2-1
CDR3 protein: CASSYNTGEQFF
CDR3 DNA: TGTGCCAGCAGTTACAACACCGGGGAGCAGTTCTTC

clone size: -
V gene: TRBV20-1
D gene: -
J gene: TRBJ2-5
CDR3 protein: CSARSDETQYF
CDR3 DNA: TGCAGTGCTAGGAGTGATGAGACCCAGTACTTC

clone size: -
V gene: TRBV4-1
D gene: -
J gene: TRBJ1-2
CDR3 protein: CASSQDQGGDYGYTF
CDR3 DNA: TGCGCCAGCAGCCAAGATCAAGGGGGGGACTATGGCTACACCTTC

clone size: -
V gene: TRBV6-1
D gene: TRBD2
J gene: TRBJ2-3
CDR3 protein: CASSGLAGASDTQYF
CDR3 DNA: TGTGCCAGCAGTGGACTAGCGGGAGCGTCAGATACGCAGTATTTT

clone size: -
V gene: TRBV13
D gene: TRBD2
J gene: TRBJ2-5
CDR3 protein: CASSRRLAGEETQYF
CDR3 DNA: TGTGCCAGCAGCCGAAGACTAGCGGGAGAGGAGACCCAGTACTTC

clone size: -
V gene: TRBV10-3
D gene: TRBD1
J gene: TRBJ1-1
CDR3 protein: CAIRAGTGRNTEAFF
CDR3 DNA: TGTGCCATCAGAGCCGGGACAGGAAGGAACACTGAAGCTTTCTTT

clone size: -
V gene: TRBV18
D gene: -
J gene: TRBJ1-1
CDR3 protein: CASSPSKGDTEAFF
CDR3 DNA: TGTGCCAGCTCACCGAGTAAAGGGGACACTGAAGCTTTCTTT

clone size: -
V gene: TRBV27
D gene: TRBD1
J gene: TRBJ2-5
CDR3 protein: CASRQGQGETQYF
CDR3 DNA: TGTGCCAGCAGGCAGGGACAGGGAGAGACCCAGTACTTC

clone size: -
V gene: TRBV7-2
D gene: TRBD1
J gene: TRBJ2-5
CDR3 protein: CASSPRWDRVSQETQYF
CDR3 DNA: TGTGCCAGCAGCCCCCGGTGGGACAGGGTATCTCAAGAGACCCAGTACTTC

clone size: once
V gene: TRBV12-2
D gene: -
J gene: TRBJ1-3
CDR3 protein: CASRRLTGDTIYF
CDR3 DNA: TGTGCAAGTCGCCGTCTGACAGGGGACACCATATATTTT

clone size: -
V gene: TRBV2
D gene: -
J gene: TRBJ1-1
CDR3 protein: CASRTRTEAFF
CDR3 DNA: TGTGCCAGCAGGACTAGAACTGAAGCTTTCTTT

clone size: -
V gene: TRBV14
D gene: TRBD2
J gene: TRBJ2-7
CDR3 protein: CASSRIGLAGHEQYF
CDR3 DNA: TGTGCCAGCAGTCGTATTGGACTAGCGGGACACGAGCAGTACTTC

clone size: -
V gene: TRBV18
D gene: -
J gene: TRBJ1-1
CDR3 protein: CASSSLTGLGNTEAFF
CDR3 DNA: TGTGCCAGCTCATCACTGACGGGTTTGGGGAACACTGAAGCTTTCTTT

clone size: once
V gene: TRBV12-2
D gene: -
J gene: TRBJ2-7
CDR3 protein: CASRSRKIRGLKVEYEQYF
CDR3 DNA: TGTGCAAGTCGCTCCAGAAAGATCAGGGGGCTGAAAGTTGAGTACGAGCAGTACTTC

clone size: -
V gene: TRBV30
D gene: TRBD2
J gene: TRBJ2-7
CDR3 protein: CACWTSGSYEQYF
CDR3 DNA: TGTGCCTGTTGGACTAGCGGATCCTACGAGCAGTACTTC

clone size: -
V gene: TRBV6-5
D gene: TRBD2
J gene: TRBJ2-7
CDR3 protein: CASSFSSGSIRYEQYF
CDR3 DNA: TGTGCCAGCAGTTTCTCTAGCGGGAGTATTAGGTACGAGCAGTACTTC

clone size: -
V gene: TRBV4-1
D gene: -
J gene: TRBJ2-2
CDR3 protein: CASTITGELFF
CDR3 DNA: TGCGCCAGCACCATCACCGGGGAGCTGTTTTTT

clone size: few
V gene: TRBV27
D gene: TRBD1
J gene: TRBJ1-2
CDR3 protein: CASSLRSGGPRANYGYTF
CDR3 DNA: TGTGCCAGCAGTCTCCGTTCAGGGGGCCCTAGAGCTAACTATGGCTACACCTTC

clone size: -
V gene: TRBV25-1
D gene: -
J gene: TRBJ2-1
CDR3 protein: CASSLSGRLYNEQFF
CDR3 DNA: TGTGCCAGCAGTCTGAGTGGGAGGTTGTACAATGAGCAGTTCTTC

clone size: once
V gene: TRBV5-1
D gene: -
J gene: TRBJ2-5
CDR3 protein: CASSLGAGGETQYF
CDR3 DNA: TGCGCCAGCAGCTTGGGAGCAGGGGGGGAGACCCAGTACTTC

clone size: few
V gene: TRBV12-2
D gene: -
J gene: TRBJ2-3
CDR3 protein: CAIPRDTQYF
CDR3 DNA: TGTGCAATCCCCAGGGATACGCAGTATTTT

clone size: once
V gene: TRBV5-6
D gene: -
J gene: TRBJ2-7
CDR3 protein: CASSLVRAYEQYF
CDR3 DNA: TGTGCCAGCAGCTTGGTTCGGGCCTACGAGCAGTACTTC

clone size: -
V gene: TRBV7-2
D gene: TRBD2
J gene: TRBJ2-2
CDR3 protein: CASSLLRTSGRTGELFF
CDR3 DNA: TGTGCCAGCAGCTTACTTAGGACTAGCGGGAGGACCGGGGAGCTGTTTTTT

clone size: -
V gene: TRBV6-5
D gene: -
J gene: TRBJ2-1
CDR3 protein: CASSPPRTSYNEQFF
CDR3 DNA: TGTGCCAGCAGTCCCCCAAGGACATCCTACAATGAGCAGTTCTTC

clone size: -
V gene: TRBV30
D gene: -
J gene: TRBJ2-5
CDR3 protein: CAWSVRETQYF
CDR3 DNA: TGTGCCTGGAGTGTCAGGGAGACCCAGTACTTC

clone size: once
V gene: TRBV28
D gene: TRBD1
J gene: TRBJ1-4
CDR3 protein: CASRPKDRGQAGHEKLFF
CDR3 DNA: TGTGCCAGTCGCCCCAAGGACAGGGGGCAGGCCGGTCATGAAAAACTGTTTTTT

clone size: -
V gene: TRBV6-5
D gene: -
J gene: TRBJ2-2
CDR3 protein: CASSYSGGGELFF
CDR3 DNA: TGTGCCAGCAGTTACTCCGGGGGAGGGGAGCTGTTTTTT

clone size: -
V gene: TRBV30
D gene: -
J gene: TRBJ2-7
CDR3 protein: CAWRDTTYEQYF
CDR3 DNA: TGTGCCTGGAGGGACACGACCTACGAGCAGTACTTC

clone size: -
V gene: TRBV27
D gene: TRBD1
J gene: TRBJ2-1
CDR3 protein: CASSLRGRDSYYNEQFF
CDR3 DNA: TGTGCCAGCAGTTTGAGAGGCCGGGACAGCTACTACAATGAGCAGTTCTTC

clone size: -
V gene: TRBV5-4
D gene: -
J gene: TRBJ2-5
CDR3 protein: CASSLQREETQYF
CDR3 DNA: TGTGCCAGCAGCTTACAGCGGGAAGAGACCCAGTACTTC

clone size: -
V gene: TRBV6-5
D gene: -
J gene: TRBJ2-7
CDR3 protein: CASSSGVGSYEQYF
CDR3 DNA: TGTGCCAGCAGTTCGGGAGTTGGTTCCTACGAGCAGTACTTC

clone size: -
V gene: TRBV7-8
D gene: TRBD1
J gene: TRBJ1-1
CDR3 protein: CASSFSAGGNTEAFF
CDR3 DNA: TGTGCCAGCAGCTTCAGCGCAGGGGGAAACACTGAAGCTTTCTTT

clone size: -
V gene: TRBV7-6
D gene: TRBD2
J gene: TRBJ2-7
CDR3 protein: CASSPLAGGPYEQYF
CDR3 DNA: TGTGCCAGCAGCCCTCTAGCGGGAGGTCCCTACGAGCAGTACTTC

clone size: -
V gene: TRBV6-5
D gene: -
J gene: TRBJ1-5
CDR3 protein: CASSYDGQQYQPQHF
CDR3 DNA: TGTGCCAGCAGTTACGACGGACAGCAGTATCAGCCCCAGCATTTT

clone size: -
V gene: TRBV5-1
D gene: -
J gene: TRBJ1-1
CDR3 protein: CASSLGHNTEAFF
CDR3 DNA: TGCGCCAGCAGCTTGGGGCATAACACTGAAGCTTTCTTT

clone size: -
V gene: TRBV6-4
D gene: TRBD2
J gene: TRBJ2-1
CDR3 protein: CASSDKSSGNNEQFF
CDR3 DNA: TGTGCCAGCAGTGATAAGTCTAGCGGGAACAATGAGCAGTTCTTC

clone size: once
V gene: TRBV29-1
D gene: -
J gene: TRBJ1-1
CDR3 protein: CSVDRYSMNTEAFF
CDR3 DNA: TGCAGCGTTGACCGTTACAGCATGAACACTGAAGCTTTCTTT

clone size: -
V gene: TRBV10-3
D gene: TRBD1
J gene: TRBJ2-1
CDR3 protein: CAISDYDRVEFF
CDR3 DNA: TGTGCCATCAGTGACTACGACAGGGTGGAGTTCTTC

clone size: -
V gene: TRBV11-2
D gene: TRBD2
J gene: TRBJ2-1
CDR3 protein: CASRMGGLAGYNEQFF
CDR3 DNA: TGTGCCAGCAGGATGGGGGGACTAGCGGGGTACAATGAGCAGTTCTTC

clone size: -
V gene: TRBV5-6
D gene: TRBD1
J gene: TRBJ1-1
CDR3 protein: CASSLAGQGSEAFF
CDR3 DNA: TGTGCCAGCAGCTTGGCGGGACAGGGGAGTGAAGCTTTCTTT

clone size: -
V gene: TRBV14
D gene: TRBD2
J gene: TRBJ2-5
CDR3 protein: CASSQGAGLAGEGSGETQYF
CDR3 DNA: TGTGCCAGCAGCCAAGGGGCGGGACTAGCGGGAGAGGGGAGCGGGGAGACCCAGTACTTC

clone size: -
V gene: TRBV10-2
D gene: TRBD1
J gene: TRBJ2-7
CDR3 protein: CASSDRGQGFSYEQYF
CDR3 DNA: TGCGCCAGCAGTGACCGGGGACAGGGTTTCTCCTACGAGCAGTACTTC

clone size: -
V gene: TRBV2
D gene: -
J gene: TRBJ1-1
CDR3 protein: CASNQGRYTEAFF
CDR3 DNA: TGTGCCAGCAATCAGGGGCGGTACACTGAAGCTTTCTTT

clone size: -
V gene: TRBV30
D gene: TRBD1
J gene: TRBJ1-3
CDR3 protein: CAAPGTGSSGNTIYF
CDR3 DNA: TGTGCCGCCCCCGGGACAGGGAGCTCTGGAAACACCATATATTTT

clone size: few
V gene: TRBV6-1
D gene: -
J gene: TRBJ2-3
CDR3 protein: CASSGGLESDTQYF
CDR3 DNA: TGTGCCAGCTCAGGGGGGCTAGAGTCGGATACGCAGTATTTT